Each of the 24 T cell receptor beta chains below was sequenced from the same sample in a study of T cell repertoires in cytomegalovirus infection. TCRdb re-called the reads through MiXCR, storing one row per CDR3 protein. The sample contains roughly 230,000 distinct CDR3 sequences, approximately 17% of which appear only once. Sequenced sample: CD8+ T cells from PBMCs. The source of these receptors is a human donor in good health (CMV status not recorded). Some clones in this sample may be carry-over from other donors' samples.

The V call is TRBV7-6, the J call TRBJ2-7; 7 positions match TRBD2. With 4 bases clipped from V and 4 bases from J, the junction kept 10 bases outside the gene matches. This CDR3 is 15 amino acids long. Per germline, CDR1 SGHVS and CDR2 FNYEAQ. Here the CDR3 reads CASSSSGPGGYEQYF. The CDR3 DNA is TGTGCCAGCAGCTCATCCGGGCCGGGGGGATACGAGCAGTACTTC. Variable domain in full (rest from reference TRBV7-6 and TRBJ2-7): GAGVSQSPRYKVTKRGQDVALRCDPISGHVSLYWYRQALGQGPEFLTYFNYEAQQDKSGLPNDRFSAERPEGSISTLTIQRTEQRDSAMYRCASSSSGPGGYEQYFGPGTRLTVT.

The sample holds a few counts of this clonotype. The genes are TRBV6-2 or TRBV6-3 and TRBJ2-1; possibly TRBD2 for D (5 bases). V was shortened by 2 bases and J by 0 bases, with 11 bases between the two germline ends. Germline CDR1 and CDR2: MNHEY and SVGEGT. The CDR3 contains 16 residues. The CDR3 sequence is CASSYPPGLSYNEQFF. The CDR3 DNA reads as TGTGCCAGCAGTTACCCCCCAGGACTCTCCTACAATGAGCAGTTCTTC.

V gene TRBV28 combines with J gene TRBJ2-3; 10 positions agree with TRBD2. The CDR3 consists of 17 residues. The V segment lost 5 bases and the J segment 2 bases; nucleotides outside the gene matches: 10. Germline CDR1 MDHEN, CDR2 SYDVKM. The CDR3 coding sequence is TGTGCCAGCAGTCTCTCCACTAGCGGGGACATCACAGATACGCAGTATTTT. It yields the protein CASSLSTSGDITDTQYF.

This clonotype was counted between two and nine times. The chain has TRBV15 and TRBJ2-6; D is unclear. The CDR3 has 20 amino acids. The V end lost 0 bases, the J end lost 1 base, and 19 bases lay between the germline ends. Germline V gene data show CDR1 as LNHNV and CDR2 as YYDKDF (reference sequence). CDR3 bases: TGTGCCACCAGCAGAGATCCACCTGGGCCACAACCTTCTGGGGCCAACGTCCTGACTTTC. Translating gives CATSRDPPGPQPSGANVLTF. The entire variable domain, with the rest obtained from reference TRBV15 and TRBJ2-6, is as follows: DAMVIQNPRYQVTQFGKPVTLSCSQTLNHNVMYWYQQKSSQAPKLLFHYYDKDFNNEADTPDNFQSRRPNTSFCFLDIRSPGLGDTAMYLCATSRDPPGPQPSGANVLTFGAGSRLTVL.

This clonotype was observed a handful of times. The V and J genes are TRBV12-3 or TRBV12-4 and TRBJ2-5; TRBD2 matches at 9 bases. V shed 8 bases, J shed 2 bases, and the junction held 12 bases outside the gene matches. The CDR3 consists of 16 residues. The chain's CDR3 is CASGELEAGGQETQYF. The DNA of the CDR3 is TGTGCCAGCGGAGAATTAGAAGCGGGGGGACAAGAGACCCAGTACTTC.

The chain uses TRBV12-3 or TRBV12-4 and TRBJ1-2; TRBD1 agrees at 11 bases. The length of the CDR3 is 17 residues. V lost 6 bases to trimming and J lost 3 bases; unmatched junction nucleotides: 12. This CDR3 is CASRKDRGRKNDYGYTF. CDR3 in DNA: TGTGCCAGCAGAAAGGACAGGGGGCGTAAAAACGACTATGGCTACACCTTC.

The chain has TRBV6-2 or TRBV6-3 and TRBJ2-5, with 8 bases fitting TRBD2. With 0 bases clipped from V and 0 bases from J, the junction kept 15 bases outside the gene matches. CDR3 length: 20 amino acids. Looked up from germline, CDR1 is MNHEY and CDR2 is SVGEGT. The CDR3 DNA follows: TGTGCCAGCAGTTACTCGAGCCGGGGGGGCCCCGGAACGTACCAAGAGACCCAGTACTTC. Its protein is CASSYSSRGGPGTYQETQYF.

At least ten counts were recorded for this clonotype. The chain recombines TRBV6-5 with TRBJ2-1; the match to TRBD1 covers 9 bases. In germline, CDR1 is MNHEY, CDR2 SVGAGI. The V and J ends lost 0 bases and 7 bases, in that order; junction bases with no gene match: 13. The CDR3 is made up of 18 amino acids. CDR3 nucleotide sequence: TGTGCCAGCAGTTACTCTCATCCGGGACAGGGAGGCCAAAATGAGCAGTTCTTC. Its translation is CASSYSHPGQGGQNEQFF.

V and J are TRBV5-6 and TRBJ1-2; D not resolved. V lost 0 bases and J lost 7, with 4 bases in between. Germline V gene sequence: CDR1 SGHDT, CDR2 YYEEEE. This CDR3 is built from 11 residues. The CDR3 reads CASSLGIGYTF. For the CDR3, the DNA is TGTGCCAGCAGCTTGGGAATTGGCTACACCTTC.

The chain joins TRBV29-1 to TRBJ2-7; 9 bases match TRBD2. J lost 6 bases, V lost 4 bases, and 7 bases had no gene match. The CDR3 totals 13 residues. Germline values: CDR1 SQVTM, CDR2 ANQGSEA. Written as DNA, the CDR3 is TGCAGCGTTGGCGGGGGGGCCTTGTTCGAGCAGTACTTC. It translates to CSVGGGALFEQYF.

This clonotype was recorded at least ten times. V usage is TRBV28 and J usage is TRBJ1-5; D is unclear. Germline-derived CDR1 and CDR2 are MDHEN and SYDVKM. CDR3 size: 14 residues. The V gene lost 5 bases and the J gene lost 0 bases, with 8 bases spanning the gap. The CDR3 protein is CASSPLNSNQPQHF. The CDR3 DNA sequence: TGTGCCAGCAGTCCACTGAATAGCAATCAGCCCCAGCATTTT.

This clonotype has ten or more counts. The CDR3 protein is CASRPPAGGRSYEQYF. The DNA for the CDR3 is TGTGCCAGCAGGCCACCCGCGGGCGGACGGTCCTACGAGCAGTACTTC. V usage is TRBV7-2 and J usage is TRBJ2-7; weak D call: TRBD2 (5 bases). CDR1 and CDR2 from the germline V gene are SGHTA and FQGNSA. Trimming stripped 6 bases from V and 1 base from J, with 19 bases between. The CDR3 is 16 residues long.

This clonotype was seen many times. The chain couples TRBV28 to TRBJ2-1; D is uncertain. CDR1 and CDR2 from the germline V gene are MDHEN and SYDVKM. CDR3 length equals 12 residues. V lost 5 bases and J 5 bases, leaving 7 bases between the germline ends. CDR3 residues: CASSPENNEQFF. CDR3 sequence (DNA): TGTGCCAGCAGTCCTGAAAACAATGAGCAGTTCTTC.

A few counts support this clonotype. J is TRBJ2-1 and V is TRBV6-5, with D perhaps assigned TRBD1 or TRBD2 (6 bases each). Germline loops: CDR1 MNHEY, CDR2 SVGAGI. V was shortened by 7 bases and J by 9 bases, with 16 bases between the two germline ends. The length of the CDR3 is 13 residues. CDR3 amino acids: CASTPGAAGEQFF. The CDR3 coding sequence is TGTGCCAGCACCCCGGGGGCGGCCGGTGAGCAGTTCTTC.

The chain is built from TRBV29-1 and TRBJ2-7, with D perhaps TRBD1 or TRBD2 (5 bases each). In germline, CDR1 is SQVTM, CDR2 ANQGSEA. V shed 6 bases and J shed 0 bases, with 21 bases lying between them. The CDR3 is 16 amino acids. CDR3 nucleotide sequence: TGCAGCGTGAGGGACCGAGGTCAGTCCAGCTCCTACGAGCAGTACTTC. The encoded protein is CSVRDRGQSSSYEQYF.

In this sample, this clonotype turned up once. The chain links TRBV28 to TRBJ2-4; 9 nucleotides line up with TRBD2. The CDR3 loop spans 17 amino acids. Trimming removed 10 bases from V and 6 bases from J; junction bases left unmatched: 19. Germline assignment: CDR1 MDHEN and CDR2 SYDVKM. CDR3 DNA sequence: TGTGCCATAAACCGGCGGGGGGGCCCCCAATATGGAAACATTCAGTACTTC. This gives the protein CAINRRGGPQYGNIQYF. The variable domain in full, with the rest retrieved from reference TRBV28 and TRBJ2-4, is DVKVTQSSRYLVKRTGEKVFLECVQDMDHENMFWYRQDPGLGLRLIYFSYDVKMKEKGDIPEGYSVSREKKERFSLILESASTNQTSMYLCAINRRGGPQYGNIQYFGAGTRLSVL.

This clonotype was detected ten times or more. This chain joins TRBV2 and TRBJ2-5; D not certain. V was trimmed by 6 bases and J by 2 bases, leaving 16 bases between them. Germline loops: CDR1 SNHLY, CDR2 FYNNEI. CDR3 length: 15 residues. Here the CDR3 reads CASSLMIGDQETQYF. CDR3 nucleotide sequence: TGTGCCAGCAGCCTCATGATCGGCGATCAAGAGACCCAGTACTTC.

CDR3 DNA: TGTGCCAGCAGTATCGACAGGGAAGTTCAGCCCCAGCATTTT. It yields the protein CASSIDREVQPQHF. V usage is TRBV28 and J usage is TRBJ1-5, with 7 bases matching TRBD1. Germline CDR1 reads MDHEN; CDR2 reads SYDVKM. CDR3 length: 14 amino acids. V shed 5 bases, J shed 6 bases, and the junction held 7 bases outside the gene matches. The complete variable domain, with remaining parts taken from reference TRBV28 and TRBJ1-5, reads DVKVTQSSRYLVKRTGEKVFLECVQDMDHENMFWYRQDPGLGLRLIYFSYDVKMKEKGDIPEGYSVSREKKERFSLILESASTNQTSMYLCASSIDREVQPQHFGDGTRLSIL.

This clonotype has only a few counts. This chain connects TRBV4-1 to TRBJ1-1; D remains ambiguous. The CDR3 has 13 amino acids. V was shortened by 4 bases and J by 3 bases, with 9 bases between the two germline ends. Per the germline V gene, CDR1 is MGHRA and CDR2 is YSYEKL. CDR3 residues: CASSPLTYTEAFF. CDR3 nucleotide sequence: TGCGCCAGCAGCCCCTTGACCTACACTGAAGCTTTCTTT.

Ten or more counts support this clonotype. The chain uses TRBV7-6 and TRBJ2-1; 11 bases map to TRBD2. There are 17 residues in the CDR3. Unmatched junction bases numbered 10, after V lost 1 base and J lost 8 bases. Looked up from germline, CDR1 is SGHVS and CDR2 is FNYEAQ. The CDR3 region is CASSLVQLAGGKDEQFF. The CDR3 DNA reads TGTGCCAGCAGCTTAGTACAGCTAGCGGGGGGCAAAGATGAGCAGTTCTTC. Complete variable domain (other parts from reference TRBV7-6 and TRBJ2-1): GAGVSQSPRYKVTKRGQDVALRCDPISGHVSLYWYRQALGQGPEFLTYFNYEAQQDKSGLPNDRFSAERPEGSISTLTIQRTEQRDSAMYRCASSLVQLAGGKDEQFFGPGTRLTVL.

The chain is built from TRBV2 and TRBJ2-7; a weak D match, TRBD1 (6 bases). There are 12 residues in the CDR3. The V and J ends lost 6 bases and 5 bases respectively, with 11 bases between them. Germline CDR1 SNHLY, CDR2 FYNNEI. The DNA for the CDR3 is TGTGCCAGCAGGGGGCAGGGGAACGAGCAGTACTTC. Protein product: CASRGQGNEQYF.

The chain carries TRBV28 and TRBJ2-3; no firm D call. The germline V and J ends were trimmed by 6 bases and 2 bases, with 9 bases remaining between them. Germline CDR1 reads MDHEN; CDR2 reads SYDVKM. The CDR3 runs to 13 residues. CDR3 in amino acids: CASSITNTDTQYF. CDR3 in DNA: TGTGCCAGCAGCATAACTAACACAGATACGCAGTATTTT.

This clonotype was picked up a small number of times. The chain combines TRBV7-6 with TRBJ2-7; no clear D gene. Trimming stripped 6 bases from V and 1 base from J, with 10 bases between. Per the germline V gene, CDR1 is SGHVS and CDR2 is FNYEAQ. The CDR3 runs 13 residues. CDR3 bases: TGTGCCAGCAGGTACGGACCGTCCTACGAGCAGTACTTC. This gives the protein CASRYGPSYEQYF.

This clonotype has a handful of counts. The CDR3 region is CASSRYNYPNTGELFF. CDR3 in DNA: TGTGCCAGCAGCCGATATAACTACCCGAACACCGGGGAGCTGTTTTTT. The chain carries TRBV11-2 and TRBJ2-2; D gene unclear. In germline, CDR1 is SGHAT, CDR2 FQNNGV. The CDR3 is 16 residues long. V lost 5 bases and J 0 bases, leaving 13 bases between the germline ends. The complete variable domain, with remaining parts taken from reference TRBV11-2 and TRBJ2-2, reads EAGVAQSPRYKIIEKRQSVAFWCNPISGHATLYWYQQILGQGPKLLIQFQNNGVVDDSQLPKDRFSAERLKGVDSTLKIQPAKLEDSAVYLCASSRYNYPNTGELFFGEGSRLTVL.